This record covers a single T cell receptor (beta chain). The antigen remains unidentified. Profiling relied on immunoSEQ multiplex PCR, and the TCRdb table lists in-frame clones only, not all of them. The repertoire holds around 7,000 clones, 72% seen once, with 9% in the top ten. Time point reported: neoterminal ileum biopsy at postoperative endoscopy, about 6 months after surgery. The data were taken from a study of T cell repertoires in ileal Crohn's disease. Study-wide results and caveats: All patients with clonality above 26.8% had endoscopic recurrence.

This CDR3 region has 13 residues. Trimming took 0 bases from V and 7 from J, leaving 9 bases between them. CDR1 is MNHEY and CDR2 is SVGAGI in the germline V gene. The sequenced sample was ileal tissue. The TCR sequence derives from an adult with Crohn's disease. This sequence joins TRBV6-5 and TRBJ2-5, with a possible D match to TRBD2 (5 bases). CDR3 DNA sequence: TGTGCCAGCAGTTACTCCCTTGAGGGGACCCAGTACTTC. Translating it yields CASSYSLEGTQYF.